This TCR beta chain was observed in a study of molecular identifiers for immune sequencing clone quantification. CDR3 length: 15 amino acids. The germline V gene encodes CDR1 SGHRS and CDR2 YFSETQ. V was cut by 0 bases and J by 8 bases, with 15 bases left in between. Using its own MiXCR run on the PCR reads, TCRdb lists one record per CDR3 protein. The sample has around 480,000 distinct CDR3 sequences; about 25% are singletons. Naive CD8 T cells, phenotype CD8+CD4-CCR7+CD45RA+, were sorted. The V gene is TRBV5-1, the J gene TRBJ2-1; D is perhaps TRBD2 (5 bases). Specimen: naive CD8+ T cells from blood, with Jurkat cell RNA spiked in. Subset in this sample: FACS-sorted CD8+CD4-CCR7+CD45RA+ naive T cells. The TCR originated in a human donor in good health. Some libraries in this study had Jurkat cell RNA spiked in. CDR3 amino acids: CASSLARGINYEQFF. The DNA of the CDR3 is TGCGCCAGCAGCTTGGCCCGAGGGATTAACTATGAGCAGTTCTTC.